This T cell receptor (beta chain) was sequenced in a study of T cell responses to AZD1222 COVID-19 vaccine. Findings and caveats of the study: The study sampled repertoires only after the peak T cell response. Per reports, nearly half of all spike-specific TCRs target regions that are unmutated in variants. Baseline seropositives among AZD1222 recipients totaled only 5 or 6.

The CDR3 sequence is 16 residues long. CDR1 and CDR2 from the germline V gene are SGHTA and FQGNSA. The junction had 7 bases not matched to a gene; V was cut back by 5 bases and J by 3 bases. As concerns this clone: Antigen unknown.

The data were produced by immunoSEQ multiplex PCR, yet TCRdb's version contains in-frame clones alone and is incomplete. The table lists about 70,000 clones, roughly 89% of them singletons. The source is an adult in good health. This chain connects TRBV7-2 to TRBJ2-2; 9 bases align to TRBD2. Source: peripheral blood, taken on day 0 of AZD1222 vaccination. Here the CDR3 DNA reads TGTGCCAGCAGCGTACTGGCGGGGGGGTACACCGGGGAGCTGTTTTTT. It encodes CASSVLAGGYTGELFF.